One and the same sample provided the 25 T cell receptor beta chains below, sequenced in a study of patients and donors after allogeneic stem cell transplantation. TCRdb reprocessed the RT-PCR reads with MiXCR, giving one entry per CDR3 protein. The data show 800,000 to 1,000,000 distinct CDR3 sequences, roughly 18% seen once. The sample taken for sequencing was blood, either unsorted or a sorted T cell fraction (not recorded which). Receptors originate from a human donor who was either an allogeneic HSCT recipient or a stem cell or donor lymphocyte infusion donor (not recorded which). It is not recorded whose cells these are; they may come from a transplant donor.

CDR3 region: CSAPGRLNTEAFF. CDR3 DNA: TGCAGTGCCCCGGGACGGTTGAACACTGAAGCTTTCTTT. V is TRBV20-1 and J is TRBJ1-1, with a possible D match to TRBD1 (5 bases). Per germline, CDR1 DFQATT and CDR2 SNEGSKA (reference sequence). The length of the CDR3 is 13 residues. V was clipped by 6 bases and J by 0 bases, with 11 bases between them.

This clonotype was detected a few times. The CDR3 nucleotides are TGTGCCAGCAGCCAAGGGACTGTCGAAGCTAACTATGGCTACACCTTC. It specifies CASSQGTVEANYGYTF. The chain recombines TRBV4-2 with TRBJ1-2; no clear D. Trimming removed 1 base from V and 0 bases from J, with 12 bases in between. The CDR3 runs 16 residues. The V gene's germline CDR1 is LGHNA and CDR2 YNFKEQ.

The rearrangement links TRBV11-2 to TRBJ2-7; possible D gene TRBD2, 6 bases. The germline V and J ends were trimmed by 4 bases and 3 bases, with 19 bases remaining between them. The CDR3 covers 16 residues. The germline CDR1 and CDR2 sequences are SGHAT and FQNNGV. The CDR3 protein is CASSWQRQEGNYEQYF. CDR3 nucleotides: TGTGCCAGCAGCTGGCAGAGGCAGGAGGGCAACTACGAGCAGTACTTC.

A word on this clonotype: An end of the junction differs from the germline gene, which may be a read error. The V call is TRBV12-3 or TRBV12-4, the J call TRBJ1-4; D is ambiguous. This CDR3 is built from 15 residues. The CDR3 nucleotides are TGTGCCAGCAGTTTAGCGATTGCAACTAATGATAAACTGTTTTTT. This encodes CASSLAIATNDKLFF.

In this sample, this clonotype turned up many times. The rearrangement joins TRBV2 to TRBJ2-7; 7 nucleotides match TRBD1. CDR1 is SNHLY and CDR2 is FYNNEI in the germline V gene. CDR3 length: 11 residues. The J segment lost 4 bases and the V segment lost 8 bases, leaving 2 bases of the junction unmatched. This chain's CDR3 is CASGDSYEQYF. The CDR3 DNA reads as TGTGCCAGCGGGGACAGTTACGAGCAGTACTTC.

This clonotype was seen ten or more times. CDR3 residues: CASSVGPGGPYNEQFF. In DNA form, the CDR3 reads TGTGCCAGCAGCGTAGGGCCGGGAGGGCCCTACAATGAGCAGTTCTTC. This sequence joins TRBV9 and TRBJ2-1; 8 nucleotides align to TRBD2. Germline assignment: CDR1 SGDLS and CDR2 YYNGEE. J lost 2 bases, V lost 0 bases, and 4 bases had no gene match. CDR3 length: 16 residues. Together with reference TRBV9 and TRBJ2-1, the CDR3 gives the full variable domain: DSGVTQTPKHLITATGQRVTLRCSPRSGDLSVYWYQQSLDQGLQFLIQYYNGEERAKGNILERFSAQQFPDLHSELNLSSLELGDSALYFCASSVGPGGPYNEQFFGPGTRLTVL.

This clonotype was seen a handful of times. The chain is built from TRBV6-2 or TRBV6-3 and TRBJ1-2; 9 nucleotides align to TRBD1. The CDR3 extends over 16 amino acids. The germline V gene encodes CDR1 MNHEY and CDR2 SVGEGT. The ends lost 6 bases at V and 4 bases at J; junction bases unmatched: 12. The CDR3 loop is CASSDGGQGWGYGYTF. The CDR3, as DNA: TGTGCCAGCAGCGATGGGGGACAGGGATGGGGCTATGGCTACACCTTC.

This clonotype was seen a few times. The rearrangement links TRBV7-9 to TRBJ1-5, with D maybe TRBD1 (5 bases). The CDR3 contains 17 residues. CDR1 and CDR2 (germline): SEHNR, FQNEAQ (reference sequence). Trimming removed 2 bases at V and 0 bases at J, with 14 bases between. Written as DNA, the CDR3 is TGTGCCAGCAGCTTATCAGGGACTAAAAATAGCAATCAGCCCCAGCATTTT. Translated, it gives CASSLSGTKNSNQPQHF.

This chain joins TRBV5-1 and TRBJ2-1; maybe TRBD2 (5 bases). From germline, CDR1 is SGHRS and CDR2 YFSETQ. V lost 3 bases and J lost 2, with 12 bases in between. The CDR3 length is 15 residues. The CDR3 is CASSSIPGTYNEQFF. CDR3 DNA: TGCGCCAGCAGCTCCATACCGGGGACCTACAATGAGCAGTTCTTC. The full variable domain, completed using reference TRBV5-1 and TRBJ2-1, is KAGVTQTPRYLIKTRGQQVTLSCSPISGHRSVSWYQQTPGQGLQFLFEYFSETQRNKGNFPGRFSGRQFSNSRSEMNVSTLELGDSALYLCASSSIPGTYNEQFFGPGTRLTVL.

This clonotype was seen only a few times. The gene calls are TRBV4-1 and TRBJ2-2; 7 bases match TRBD2. The germline V gene has CDR1 MGHRA and CDR2 YSYEKL. After removal of 0 bases from V and 5 bases from J, the junction contained 6 bases not matched to a gene. The CDR3 has 16 amino acids. The CDR3 bases are TGCGCCAGCAGCCAAGATGGGGGGGGAAGGACCGGGGAGCTGTTTTTT. This translates into CASSQDGGGRTGELFF.

The J gene is TRBJ2-7, the V gene TRBV6-6, with 7 bases that match TRBD1. There are 13 residues in the CDR3. Germline loops: CDR1 MNHNY, CDR2 SVGAGI (reference sequence). V was clipped by 6 bases and J by 2 bases; unmatched bases: 4. CDR3 nucleotides: TGTGCCAGCAGAGACAGGGCCCCCTACGAGCAGTACTTC. Translation gives CASRDRAPYEQYF.

This clonotype was seen more than once but under ten times. The chain is built from TRBV6-1 and TRBJ1-1; TRBD1 agrees at 7 bases. This CDR3 contains 17 residues. Trimming at V came to 3 bases and at J to 2 bases, leaving 12 bases not matched to a gene. The germline gives CDR1 MNHNS, CDR2 SASEGT. CDR3 sequence: CASSDPVRQGVNTEAFF. The CDR3 coding sequence is TGTGCCAGCAGTGACCCTGTGAGACAGGGCGTAAACACTGAAGCTTTCTTT.

The sample holds a few counts of this clonotype. The genes are TRBV15 and TRBJ1-6; a weak D match, TRBD1 (6 bases). Trimming left V 0 bases short and J 9 bases short, with 15 bases between. CDR3 length equals 16 residues. CDR1 and CDR2 from the germline V gene are LNHNV and YYDKDF (reference sequence). The CDR3 region has the DNA TGTGCCACCAGCAGAGATCGCGACAGGACGGGTTCACCCCTCCACTTT. Its translation: CATSRDRDRTGSPLHF.

The rearrangement uses TRBV15 and TRBJ1-3; tentative D call: TRBD1 (6 bases). Germline V gives CDR1 LNHNV, CDR2 YYDKDF (reference sequence). V lost 0 bases and J 2 bases, leaving 8 bases between the germline ends. The CDR3 is made up of 15 amino acids. The CDR3 DNA sequence: TGTGCCACCAGCAGAGATAAGGGGGCTGGAAACACCATATATTTT. This codes for CATSRDKGAGNTIYF.

There are many counts of this clonotype. This chain joins TRBV5-1 and TRBJ2-3; D unresolved. The V gene's germline CDR1 is SGHRS and CDR2 YFSETQ. Trimming cost V 0 bases and J 2 bases, with 13 bases left between them. The CDR3 runs to 16 residues. As DNA, the CDR3 is TGCGCCAGCAGCTTGGGGATCGTCTCTTCCACAGATACGCAGTATTTT. As protein: CASSLGIVSSTDTQYF.

The chain employs TRBV20-1 and TRBJ2-1; D is possibly TRBD2 (5 bases). In germline, CDR1 is DFQATT, CDR2 SNEGSKA (reference sequence). The germline V and J ends were trimmed by 3 bases and 4 bases, with 13 bases remaining between them. This CDR3 is 14 amino acids long. CDR3: CSASGPRGYNEQFF. CDR3 sequence (DNA): TGCAGTGCTAGTGGGCCCCGGGGTTACAATGAGCAGTTCTTC.

The J gene is TRBJ1-3, the V gene TRBV7-6; 7 bases line up with TRBD1. The CDR3 covers 15 residues. After removal of 5 bases from V and 4 bases from J, the junction contained 8 bases not matched to a gene. Per germline, CDR1 SGHVS and CDR2 FNYEAQ. CDR3 loop: CASSGPQGIGNTIYF. The CDR3 DNA follows: TGTGCCAGCAGCGGTCCACAGGGGATCGGAAACACCATATATTTT. Full variable domain (missing parts from reference TRBV7-6 and TRBJ1-3): GAGVSQSPRYKVTKRGQDVALRCDPISGHVSLYWYRQALGQGPEFLTYFNYEAQQDKSGLPNDRFSAERPEGSISTLTIQRTEQRDSAMYRCASSGPQGIGNTIYFGEGSWLTVV.

There are many counts of this clonotype. The rearrangement uses TRBV12-3 or TRBV12-4 and TRBJ1-5; TRBD1 matches 8 bases. With V trimmed by 5 bases and J by 5 bases, 8 bases remained unmatched. The CDR3 contains 15 residues. As DNA, the CDR3 is TGTGCCAGCAGTAGAGGACAGGGCCAGCATCAGCCCCAGCATTTT. This gives the protein CASSRGQGQHQPQHF.

The rearrangement links TRBV5-4 to TRBJ2-4; either TRBD1 or TRBD2 may fit D (5 bases each). The V end was cut by 0 bases, the J end by 8 bases, with 15 bases between. Germline V gives CDR1 SGHNT, CDR2 YYREEE (reference sequence). There are 15 residues in the CDR3. The CDR3 here is CASSLGGKGSDIQYF. In DNA form, the CDR3 reads TGTGCCAGCAGCTTGGGGGGGAAAGGGTCGGACATTCAGTACTTC.

In its sample, this clonotype was seen a few times. The CDR3 reads CATSTTRKISTSYNEQFF. Here the CDR3 DNA reads TGTGCCACCAGCACAACTAGGAAGATCTCCACCTCCTACAATGAGCAGTTCTTC. The V and J genes are TRBV15 and TRBJ2-1; D is perhaps TRBD2 (5 bases). Germline-derived CDR1 and CDR2 are LNHNV and YYDKDF (reference sequence). The germline V and J ends were trimmed by 4 bases and 0 bases, with 19 bases remaining between them. The CDR3 runs 18 residues.

The J gene is TRBJ1-4, the V gene TRBV11-2, with 12 nucleotides matching TRBD1. The CDR3 covers 14 residues. Germline V gene sequence: CDR1 SGHAT, CDR2 FQNNGV. V gave up 4 bases and J gave up 10 bases; unmatched junction bases: 4. The CDR3 DNA is TGTGCCAGCAGCTCGGGACAGGGGGCGGGAAAACTGTTTTTT. It yields the protein CASSSGQGAGKLFF.

The CDR3 is CASSLVELYEQYF. For the CDR3, the DNA is TGTGCCAGCAGCTTGGTCGAACTCTACGAGCAGTACTTC. This chain uses TRBV5-6 with TRBJ2-7; the D is unclear. The CDR3 has 13 residues. Germline loops: CDR1 SGHDT, CDR2 YYEEEE. Trimming pared 0 bases from V and 3 bases from J, leaving 7 bases between.

This clonotype showed up just a few times. The chain combines TRBV5-1 with TRBJ2-5; no definite D call. The germline V gene has CDR1 SGHRS and CDR2 YFSETQ. V lost 0 bases to trimming and J lost 3 bases, with 12 bases between them. This CDR3 has 15 amino acids. The CDR3 here is CASSLVTATKETQYF. CDR3 nucleotide sequence: TGCGCCAGCAGCTTGGTTACAGCCACGAAAGAGACCCAGTACTTC.

This clonotype was detected many times. The chain is built from TRBV7-2 and TRBJ1-2; D ambiguous. This CDR3 region has 14 residues. V lost 1 base to trimming and J lost 3 bases, with 9 bases between them. Germline V gene lookup returns CDR1 SGHTA and CDR2 FQGNSA. CDR3 protein: CASSLDPGHYGYTF. DNA of the CDR3: TGTGCCAGCAGCTTAGATCCAGGACACTATGGCTACACCTTC.

This clonotype was seen a handful of times. The genes are TRBV3-1 and TRBJ2-1; 9 nucleotides match TRBD2. CDR3 length equals 15 residues. The germline gives CDR1 LGHDT, CDR2 YNNKEL (reference sequence). Trimming took 7 bases from V and 8 from J; bases not matched to a gene: 12. DNA of the CDR3: TGTGCCAGCAAGTATAGTAGCGGGAGTAACTATGAGCAGTTCTTC. Translation: CASKYSSGSNYEQFF.